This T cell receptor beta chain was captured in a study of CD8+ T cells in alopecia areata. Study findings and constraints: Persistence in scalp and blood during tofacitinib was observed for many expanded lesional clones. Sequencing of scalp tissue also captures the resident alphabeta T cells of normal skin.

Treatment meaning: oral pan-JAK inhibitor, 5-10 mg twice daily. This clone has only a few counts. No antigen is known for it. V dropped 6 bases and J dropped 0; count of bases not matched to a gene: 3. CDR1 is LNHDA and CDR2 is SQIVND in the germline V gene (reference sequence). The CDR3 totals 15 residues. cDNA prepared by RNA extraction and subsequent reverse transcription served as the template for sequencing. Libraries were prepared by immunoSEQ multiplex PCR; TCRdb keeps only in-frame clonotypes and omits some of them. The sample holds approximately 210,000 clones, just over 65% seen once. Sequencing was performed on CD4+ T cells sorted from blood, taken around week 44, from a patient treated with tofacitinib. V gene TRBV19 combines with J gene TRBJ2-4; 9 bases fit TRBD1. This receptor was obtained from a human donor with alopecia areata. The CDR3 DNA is TGTGCCAGTAGGGACAGGGGAGAAGCCAAAAACATTCAGTACTTC. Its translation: CASRDRGEAKNIQYF.